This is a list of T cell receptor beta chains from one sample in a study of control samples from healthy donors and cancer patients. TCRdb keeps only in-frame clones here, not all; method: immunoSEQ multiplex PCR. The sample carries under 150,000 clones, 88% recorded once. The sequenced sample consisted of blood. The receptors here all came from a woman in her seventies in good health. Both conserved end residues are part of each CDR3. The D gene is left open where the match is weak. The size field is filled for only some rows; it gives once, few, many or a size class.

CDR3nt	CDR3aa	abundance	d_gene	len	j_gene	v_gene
TGTGCCAGCAGCTTAGCCCCAGGTGATGGCTACACCTTC	CASSLAPGDGYTF	-	-	13	TRBJ1-2	TRBV7-2
TGCGCCAGCAGCCAAGTGGGATACCTGAACTATGGCTACACCTTC	CASSQVGYLNYGYTF	-	-	15	TRBJ1-2	TRBV4-1
TGTGCCAGCAGCCGACAGGGGCTGAACTATGGCTACACCTTC	CASSRQGLNYGYTF	once	TRBD1	14	TRBJ1-2	TRBV27
TGTGCCAGCAGCGTAGGGTACTTGGGGAACCCAACTAATGAAAAACTGTTTTTT	CASSVGYLGNPTNEKLFF	-	-	18	TRBJ1-4	TRBV9
TGTGCCAGCAGTGAAGGCATCATGGGGACACTAGCTGGCTACACCTTC	CASSEGIMGTLAGYTF	-	-	16	TRBJ1-2	TRBV6-1
TGCAGCGTTGATTGGGGATCGGACACTGAAGCTTTCTTT	CSVDWGSDTEAFF	-	-	13	TRBJ1-1	TRBV29-1
TGCGCCAGCAGCGTAGGGACAGGGGCTGAGGGCTACACCTTC	CASSVGTGAEGYTF	-	TRBD1	14	TRBJ1-2	TRBV5-1
TGTGCCAGCAGCTTAGGGGCATCGGGTCGCGGGCCCCGGGAGACCCAGTACTTC	CASSLGASGRGPRETQYF	-	-	18	TRBJ2-5	TRBV11-2
TGTGCCAGCAGGACCCAGGGGGGTTATGAAAAACTGTTTTTT	CASRTQGGYEKLFF	-	TRBD1	14	TRBJ1-4	TRBV5-6
TGTGCCAGCAGTGACGAAATAACAGGGGCGTCAAAATACAATCAGCCCCAGCATTTT	CASSDEITGASKYNQPQHF	-	TRBD1	19	TRBJ1-5	TRBV6-4
TGCAGCGTTGGCGACAGGGGGAACAATGAGCAGTTCTTC	CSVGDRGNNEQFF	-	TRBD1	13	TRBJ2-1	TRBV29-1
TGTGCCAGCAGCATAACAGGCACCCCCTACTACGAGCAGTACTTC	CASSITGTPYYEQYF	-	-	15	TRBJ2-7	TRBV7-9
TGTGCCAGAAGCCCCTGGAAGGGACAGGGATACTCCCGGCGAAACACCATATATTTT	CARSPWKGQGYSRRNTIYF	few	TRBD1	19	TRBJ1-3	TRBV5-3
TGTGCCAGCAGCCAAGGAAGACTAAACACCATATATTTT	CASSQGRLNTIYF	-	-	13	TRBJ1-3	TRBV14
TGTGCCAGCAGCAACCGGGACCGCTTATACGAGCAGTACTTC	CASSNRDRLYEQYF	-	-	14	TRBJ2-7	TRBV5-6
TGCGCCAGCAGCCCCGTCGGGGAGCTGTTTTTT	CASSPVGELFF	-	-	11	TRBJ2-2	TRBV10-2
TGCGCCAGCAGGCTGGACAGGGGGAACACCGGGGAGCTGTTTTTT	CASRLDRGNTGELFF	-	TRBD1	15	TRBJ2-2	TRBV5-1
TGTGCCAGCTCACCACCTGCCAGGGGGCACGAGACCCAGTACTTC	CASSPPARGHETQYF	-	TRBD1	15	TRBJ2-5	TRBV18
TGTGCCAGCACCGACCTTCACACTGAAGCTTTCTTT	CASTDLHTEAFF	-	-	12	TRBJ1-1	TRBV11-1
TGTGCCAGCTCGGGTGGGCTTCAGCCCCAGCATTTT	CASSGGLQPQHF	few	-	12	TRBJ1-5	TRBV18
TGCGCCAGCAGCTTGGTAACAGATACGCAGTATTTT	CASSLVTDTQYF	-	-	12	TRBJ2-3	TRBV5-1
TGTGCCAGCAGTTACTCGAATCAGCCATGGCCCCAGCATTTT	CASSYSNQPWPQHF	-	-	14	TRBJ1-5	TRBV6-6
TGTGCCAGCAGCTTAAATGGTAGGGTGGGAAACGAGCAGTACTTC	CASSLNGRVGNEQYF	-	-	15	TRBJ2-7	TRBV7-2
TGTGCCAGCAGTTTCGAGATTGAGCAGTTCTTC	CASSFEIEQFF	-	-	11	TRBJ2-1	TRBV12-3/TRBV12-4
TGCGCCAGCAGCGCACCCCATATGGGAGACTATGGCTACACCTTC	CASSAPHMGDYGYTF	-	-	15	TRBJ1-2	TRBV5-1
TGTGCCACCAGCAGAGAAGTAGGGGCCTATGGCTACACCTTC	CATSREVGAYGYTF	-	-	14	TRBJ1-2	TRBV15
TGTGCCAGCAGCTTCACCCGAGCTAACTATGGCTACACCTTC	CASSFTRANYGYTF	-	-	14	TRBJ1-2	TRBV11-2
TGCGCCAGCAGTCAATCGGACAGGGGGAGATCATATAGCAATCAGCCCCAGCATTTT	CASSQSDRGRSYSNQPQHF	-	TRBD1	19	TRBJ1-5	TRBV23-1
TGTGCCAGCAGCTTAGGAGCGGGGGGCTCCGGGGAGCTGTTTTTT	CASSLGAGGSGELFF	-	TRBD2	15	TRBJ2-2	TRBV7-2
TGTGCCAGCGATCCCCCAGGAGGCGAGCAGTTCTTC	CASDPPGGEQFF	once	-	12	TRBJ2-1	TRBV6-5
TGTGCCAGCTCAGCACAGGCTTATAGCAATCAGCCCCAGCATTTT	CASSAQAYSNQPQHF	-	-	15	TRBJ1-5	TRBV18
TGCGCCAGCAGCTTGGGAGATTTTGATGAAGCTTTCTTT	CASSLGDFDEAFF	few	-	13	TRBJ1-1	TRBV5-1
TGCGCCAGCAGCCTTTCCGGGACTAACCCCCCAGATACGCAGTATTTT	CASSLSGTNPPDTQYF	-	TRBD2	16	TRBJ2-3	TRBV4-1
TGTGCCAGCAGCTTCCGGGGCATTAACACCGGGGAGCTGTTTTTT	CASSFRGINTGELFF	-	-	15	TRBJ2-2	TRBV5-6
TGCGCCAGCAGCTTGGGGGAGAGCGACTATGGCTACACCTTC	CASSLGESDYGYTF	-	-	14	TRBJ1-2	TRBV5-1
TGCGCCAGCAGCCCCGGACAGACTACCTATGGCTACACCTTC	CASSPGQTTYGYTF	-	-	14	TRBJ1-2	TRBV5-1
TGTGCCAGCGCGGAGCAGGGGTATGGCTACACCTTC	CASAEQGYGYTF	-	-	12	TRBJ1-2	TRBV6-6
TGTGCCAGCAGCAGGTCAGGGCAGAACACTGAAGCTTTCTTT	CASSRSGQNTEAFF	-	-	14	TRBJ1-1	TRBV21-1
TGTGCCAGCTCACCATCGGGACAGGGGGTGAGCTACACCTTC	CASSPSGQGVSYTF	-	TRBD1	14	TRBJ1-2	TRBV18
TGTGCCAGCAGTTATTCGGGGCCAGGGCAAGAGACCCAGTACTTC	CASSYSGPGQETQYF	-	-	15	TRBJ2-5	TRBV6-5
TGTGCCAGCTCACCAATGGCGGGGGCACAAGAGACCCAGTACTTC	CASSPMAGAQETQYF	-	-	15	TRBJ2-5	TRBV18
TGTGCCACCAGTGCCTCCGGACGGGACAATGAGCAGTTCTTC	CATSASGRDNEQFF	-	-	14	TRBJ2-1	TRBV24-1
TGTGCCAGCAGTTCCACAGGGCGGCACGAGCAGTACTTC	CASSSTGRHEQYF	-	-	13	TRBJ2-7	TRBV27
TGTGCCAGCAGCCCGCGCACCTACGAGCAGTACTTC	CASSPRTYEQYF	-	-	12	TRBJ2-7	TRBV3-1/TRBV3-2
TGTGCCAGCAGCCCAGACAGGGAGCGGGGGCGTTCACCCCTCCACTTT	CASSPDRERGRSPLHF	-	TRBD1	16	TRBJ1-6	TRBV7-9
TGCAGTGCTAGTCTGGCTGGACAGAGAGTACTCGGGAGCTACACCTTC	CSASLAGQRVLGSYTF	-	-	16	TRBJ1-2	TRBV20-1
TGTGCCAGCAGTGAAGGAGGCGGGGGACTCTATAATTCACCCCTCCACTTT	CASSEGGGGLYNSPLHF	-	-	17	TRBJ1-6	TRBV6-1
TGTGCCAGCAGCCGGGGTAGTCAGCCCCAGCATTTT	CASSRGSQPQHF	-	-	12	TRBJ1-5	TRBV12-3/TRBV12-4
TGTGCCAGCAGTGACATAGCGGGGGCCGGATCCGAGCAGTTCTTC	CASSDIAGAGSEQFF	-	TRBD2	15	TRBJ2-1	TRBV6-4
TGTGCCGTTAGCTTAGATCCCGGCGGGCAGCCCCAGCATTTT	CAVSLDPGGQPQHF	-	-	14	TRBJ1-5	TRBV7-7
TGTGCCAGCAGCCCTAGGACACTGGGGGGGAATGAGCAGTTCTTC	CASSPRTLGGNEQFF	-	TRBD2	15	TRBJ2-1	TRBV7-2
TGTGCCAGCGGAATGATGAGGGGTACGCAGTATTTT	CASGMMRGTQYF	-	-	12	TRBJ2-3	TRBV11-3
TGTGCCAGCACTAGCGGGGGGCTCACAGATACGCAGTATTTT	CASTSGGLTDTQYF	-	TRBD2	14	TRBJ2-3	TRBV19
TGCAGCGTCGCCGGGACTAGATACACCGGGGAGCTGTTTTTT	CSVAGTRYTGELFF	-	TRBD2	14	TRBJ2-2	TRBV29-1
TGCAGTGCAAGTAGAACCGGGACAGACAACGAGCAGTACTTC	CSASRTGTDNEQYF	once	TRBD1	14	TRBJ2-7	TRBV20-1
TGTGCCAGCAGTTTATACACAGGGTTGGGCACTGAAGCTTTCTTT	CASSLYTGLGTEAFF	few	-	15	TRBJ1-1	TRBV27
TGCGCCAGCAGCCCTTCGGACAGGGCCACCTACGAGCAGTACTTC	CASSPSDRATYEQYF	-	TRBD1	15	TRBJ2-7	TRBV4-1
TGTGCCAGCACCGAAGGAGCGGGAGGAGGCGGGGAGCTGTTTTTT	CASTEGAGGGGELFF	-	TRBD2	15	TRBJ2-2	TRBV6-5
TGCAGCGTTGAGTTGTTCCCAGTGGAGACCCAGTACTTC	CSVELFPVETQYF	few	-	13	TRBJ2-5	TRBV29-1
TGTGCCAGCAGTTACGTTCAGAACACTGAAGCTTTCTTT	CASSYVQNTEAFF	-	-	13	TRBJ1-1	TRBV6-2/TRBV6-3